This passage covers 30 T cell receptor beta chains from one sample sequenced in a study of blood T cell repertoires in COVID-19. Only in-frame clones appear in the TCRdb table, and some are missing; sequencing was by immunoSEQ multiplex PCR. The sample gives fewer than 300,000 clones, more than 85% of which show up once; about 2.2% is in the top ten. Specimen: peripheral blood. These receptors were obtained from a woman in her thirties with COVID-19, enrolled during active disease.

V gene TRBV27 combines with J gene TRBJ1-2; 7 bases are shared with TRBD1. The CDR3 has 15 amino acids. Germline V gives CDR1 MNHEY, CDR2 SMNVEV (reference sequence). V was clipped by 3 bases and J by 4 bases; unmatched bases: 8. DNA for the CDR3: TGTGCCAGCAGTTTCATGACAGGGAAGGGCTATGGCTACACCTTC. Translation gives CASSFMTGKGYGYTF.

V is TRBV7-2 and J is TRBJ1-4; D gene unclear. The CDR3 sequence is 13 residues long. Trimming took 4 bases from V and 8 from J, leaving 11 bases between them. CDR1 is SGHTA, CDR2 FQGNSA, per germline. CDR3 sequence reads: CASSSRGEEKLFF. The CDR3 bases are TGTGCCAGCAGCTCTCGGGGAGAGGAAAAACTGTTTTTT.

The V and J genes are TRBV30 and TRBJ2-7; tentative D call: TRBD2 (5 bases). This CDR3 spans 16 amino acids. Deletions cut 0 bases from V and 0 bases from J, with 15 bases between. In germline, CDR1 is GTSNPN, CDR2 SVGIG (reference sequence). CDR3 loop: CAWSVNSGPLSYEQYF. DNA of the CDR3: TGTGCCTGGAGTGTCAACAGCGGTCCTCTCTCCTACGAGCAGTACTTC.

CDR3 region: CASSQGLVYEQYF. For the CDR3, the DNA is TGTGCCAGCAGCCAGGGACTGGTTTACGAGCAGTACTTC. The chain recombines TRBV7-9 with TRBJ2-7; maybe TRBD2 (6 bases). The germline gives CDR1 SEHNR, CDR2 FQNEAQ (reference sequence). V was cut by 5 bases and J by 4 bases, with 12 bases left in between. The CDR3 sequence is 13 residues long.

This clone was recorded only once. The chain uses TRBV10-1 and TRBJ2-3, with a tentative D call TRBD2 (6 bases). Germline V gene sequence: CDR1 WNHNN, CDR2 SYGVQD (reference sequence). Trimming left V 6 bases short and J 0 bases short, with 10 bases between. The CDR3 runs to 14 residues. Here the CDR3 reads CASSPGLSTDTQYF. In nucleotides, the CDR3 is TGCGCCAGCAGCCCGGGACTTAGCACAGATACGCAGTATTTT.

The rearrangement joins TRBV5-1 to TRBJ2-2, with D perhaps matching TRBD2 (5 bases). V gave up 2 bases and J gave up 4 bases, with 6 bases separating them. The CDR3 is made up of 13 amino acids. Germline V gene lookup returns CDR1 SGHRS and CDR2 YFSETQ. CDR3 region: CASSLAVTGELFF. DNA of the CDR3: TGCGCCAGCAGCTTAGCGGTCACCGGGGAGCTGTTTTTT.

The chain links TRBV28 to TRBJ2-1; D not resolved. Germline loops: CDR1 MDHEN, CDR2 SYDVKM. CDR3 length: 13 amino acids. V shed 3 bases and J shed 4 bases, with 7 bases lying between them. This chain's CDR3 is CASSLRLYNEQFF. In DNA, the CDR3 is TGTGCCAGCAGTTTGAGACTTTACAATGAGCAGTTCTTC.

The V gene is TRBV6-1, the J gene TRBJ1-3; no clear D. The CDR3 is 15 residues long. In germline, CDR1 is MNHNS, CDR2 SASEGT. Trimming took off 2 bases at V and 0 bases at J, with 8 bases between the two ends. The CDR3 spells CASSEFRSSGNTIYF. The CDR3 DNA sequence: TGTGCCAGCAGTGAATTCCGGAGCTCTGGAAACACCATATATTTT.

V and J are TRBV12-2 and TRBJ2-1; whether TRBD2, the table's D call, matches the DNA was not checked. TRBV12-2 is a known pseudogene. The CDR3 is made up of 17 amino acids. In DNA form, the CDR3 reads TGTGCAAGTCGCCCTATAAACCCATCAAGCTCCTACAATGAGCAGTTCTTC. Its translation is CASRPINPSSSYNEQFF.

V is TRBV11-2 and J is TRBJ2-1, with a tentative D call TRBD2 (6 bases). Trimming stripped 5 bases from V and 8 bases from J, with 16 bases between. The CDR3 contains 14 residues. Looked up from germline, CDR1 is SGHAT and CDR2 is FQNNGV. CDR3 nucleotides: TGTGCCAGCAGCCTCTTCGCGGGATCCCATGAGCAGTTCTTC. Its protein product is CASSLFAGSHEQFF.

The J gene is TRBJ2-7, the V gene TRBV5-4; a possible D gene is TRBD1 (7 bases). The CDR3 spans 14 residues. Germline assignment: CDR1 SGHNT and CDR2 YYREEE (reference sequence). V was shortened by 4 bases and J by 3 bases, with 14 bases between the two germline ends. The DNA for the CDR3 is TGTGCCAGCAGCCCAGGGGGACTGAGCTACGAGCAGTACTTC. This translates into CASSPGGLSYEQYF.

Here the CDR3 reads CASTLDNPNTEAFF. The CDR3 DNA reads as TGTGCCAGCACCTTGGACAATCCGAACACTGAAGCTTTCTTT. The chain recombines TRBV28 with TRBJ1-1; D might be TRBD1 (5 bases). The CDR3 runs 14 residues. V gave up 7 bases and J gave up 1 base, with 13 bases separating them. CDR1 is MDHEN and CDR2 is SYDVKM in the germline V gene.

The rearrangement joins TRBV11-2 to TRBJ1-2, with TRBD1 as a possible D gene (5 bases). V lost 0 bases to trimming and J lost 6 bases, with 11 bases between them. This CDR3 region has 14 residues. Germline values: CDR1 SGHAT, CDR2 FQNNGV. This CDR3 is CASSLDRRTNGYTF. The CDR3, as DNA: TGTGCCAGCAGCTTAGATCGTAGGACAAATGGCTACACCTTC.

The rearrangement joins TRBV5-1 to TRBJ2-7, with D tentatively TRBD2 (6 bases). This CDR3 comprises 13 residues. Trimming took off 5 bases at V and 5 bases at J, with 14 bases between the two ends. Germline-derived CDR1 and CDR2 are SGHRS and YFSETQ. Here the CDR3 reads CASRVSREDEQYF. The CDR3 coding sequence is TGCGCCAGCAGAGTGTCAAGGGAGGACGAGCAGTACTTC. Full variable domain (missing parts from reference TRBV5-1 and TRBJ2-7): KAGVTQTPRYLIKTRGQQVTLSCSPISGHRSVSWYQQTPGQGLQFLFEYFSETQRNKGNFPGRFSGRQFSNSRSEMNVSTLELGDSALYLCASRVSREDEQYFGPGTRLTVT.

J is TRBJ2-5 and V is TRBV15, with 7 bases identical to TRBD2. CDR1 is LNHNV and CDR2 is YYDKDF in the germline V gene (reference sequence). V trimming: 3 bases; J trimming: 1 base; junction bases outside the gene matches: 8. This CDR3 has 16 amino acids. This CDR3 reads CATSRTSLAAQETQYF. In nucleotides, the CDR3 is TGTGCCACCAGCAGGACTAGCTTAGCCGCCCAAGAGACCCAGTACTTC.

V gene TRBV5-1 combines with J gene TRBJ2-2, with 14 bases fitting TRBD2. J lost 6 bases, V lost 4 bases, and 8 bases had no gene match. CDR3 length: 17 residues. Germline V gene sequence: CDR1 SGHRS, CDR2 YFSETQ. This CDR3 is CASSKGLAGDRAGELFF. The CDR3 coding sequence is TGCGCCAGCAGCAAGGGACTAGCGGGAGATCGCGCCGGGGAGCTGTTTTTT.

The rearrangement links TRBV11-3 to TRBJ2-1; the match to TRBD2 covers 8 bases. CDR3 length: 15 residues. CDR1 and CDR2 from the germline V gene are SGHNT and YENEEA. V lost 5 bases and J lost 7; bases outside the gene matches: 10. The CDR3 protein is CASSPYGGERNEQFF. In DNA, the CDR3 is TGTGCCAGCAGCCCCTACGGGGGGGAGCGGAATGAGCAGTTCTTC.

V is TRBV19 and J is TRBJ2-1, with TRBD2 matching 8 bases. V dropped 1 base and J dropped 4; count of bases not matched to a gene: 3. From germline, CDR1 is LNHDA and CDR2 SQIVND (reference sequence). The CDR3 runs 15 residues. The CDR3 bases are TGTGCCAGTAGTATAGCGGGAGGGATGTACAATGAGCAGTTCTTC. It codes for CASSIAGGMYNEQFF.

The chain is built from TRBV30 and TRBJ1-1; D gene unclear. V lost 2 bases to trimming and J lost 2 bases, with 9 bases between them. This CDR3 is built from 13 residues. The germline gives CDR1 GTSNPN, CDR2 SVGIG (reference sequence). The CDR3 sequence: CAWSPGTNTEAFF. For the CDR3, the DNA is TGTGCCTGGAGTCCAGGAACTAACACTGAAGCTTTCTTT.

This clone was seen a few times. V is TRBV11-2 and J is TRBJ2-1; D is undetermined. V was pared by 1 base and J by 5 bases, with 6 bases between. Germline loops: CDR1 SGHAT, CDR2 FQNNGV. The CDR3 is made up of 13 amino acids. The CDR3 loop reads CASSLGRNNEQFF. CDR3 in DNA: TGTGCCAGCAGCTTAGGCAGAAACAATGAGCAGTTCTTC.

This chain joins TRBV3-1 (or the pseudogene TRBV3-2) and TRBJ1-4, with D possibly TRBD1 on 5 matching bases. V was pared by 0 bases and J by 8 bases, with 13 bases between. Germline loops: CDR1 LGHDT, CDR2 YNNKEL (reference sequence). The CDR3 is 15 amino acids. Here the CDR3 DNA reads TGTGCCAGCAGCCAAGAAGCCAGGGTCGGGGAAAAACTGTTTTTT. It yields the protein CASSQEARVGEKLFF.

The CDR3 DNA sequence: TGTGCCAGCAGCCCGAACCCCCTAGGGACAGGGAAGGATCAGCCCCAGCATTTT. As protein: CASSPNPLGTGKDQPQHF. The chain uses TRBV7-9 and TRBJ1-5; 9 bases are shared with TRBD1. The CDR3 contains 18 residues. Germline-derived CDR1 and CDR2 are SEHNR and FQNEAQ (reference sequence). The ends lost 5 bases at V and 5 bases at J; junction bases unmatched: 16. The full variable domain, in which reference TRBV7-9 and TRBJ1-5 provide the parts outside the CDR3, is DTGVSQNPRHKITKRGQNVTFRCDPISEHNRLYWYRQTLGQGPEFLTYFQNEAQLEKSRLLSDRFSAERPKGSFSTLEIQRTEQGDSAMYLCASSPNPLGTGKDQPQHFGDGTRLSIL.

The CDR3 DNA reads TGTGCCAGCAGCTTGACAGGGAGAACAACTAATGAAAAACTGTTTTTT. Amino acids: CASSLTGRTTNEKLFF. The chain links TRBV5-4 to TRBJ1-4, with D tentatively TRBD1 (6 bases). CDR3 size: 16 residues. V shed 1 base and J shed 0 bases, with 10 bases lying between them. CDR1 and CDR2 from the germline V gene are SGHNT and YYREEE (reference sequence).

The chain joins TRBV5-1 to TRBJ2-2, with 11 positions matching TRBD1. Per germline, CDR1 SGHRS and CDR2 YFSETQ. J was trimmed by 0 bases and V by 4 bases; bases with no gene match: 2. The length of the CDR3 is 16 residues. The CDR3 sequence: CASSTGQGANTGELFF. In nucleotides, the CDR3 is TGCGCCAGCAGCACGGGACAGGGGGCGAACACCGGGGAGCTGTTTTTT.

The chain couples TRBV5-4 to TRBJ2-7; tentative D call: TRBD2 (5 bases). Trimming removed 6 bases at V and 2 bases at J, with 18 bases between. The length of the CDR3 is 15 residues. The germline V gene encodes CDR1 SGHNT and CDR2 YYREEE (reference sequence). In DNA form, the CDR3 reads TGTGCCAGCAAGCCCACTCCGGGGTTCGCCTACGAGCAGTACTTC. As protein: CASKPTPGFAYEQYF.

In this sample, this clone turned up a few times. This chain links TRBV10-3 with TRBJ1-4; the match to TRBD1 covers 7 bases. In germline, CDR1 is ENHRY, CDR2 SYGVKD. The CDR3 loop spans 14 amino acids. V trimming: 5 bases; J trimming: 5 bases; junction bases outside the gene matches: 5. In nucleotides, the CDR3 is TGTGCCATCAGTTCCGTAGGGGGCAATGAAAAACTGTTTTTT. This encodes CAISSVGGNEKLFF.

V gene TRBV2 combines with J gene TRBJ1-5; no definite D call. The CDR3 sequence is 13 residues long. CDR1 is SNHLY and CDR2 is FYNNEI in the germline V gene. Trimming left V 1 base short and J 9 bases short, with 10 bases between. CDR3: CASSEGTRPPQHF. CDR3 nucleotide sequence: TGTGCCAGCAGTGAAGGGACTCGGCCGCCCCAGCATTTT.

The rearrangement uses TRBV5-1 and TRBJ1-1, with TRBD1 as a possible D gene (5 bases). This CDR3 is built from 14 residues. CDR1 and CDR2 from the germline V gene are SGHRS and YFSETQ. The V end was cut by 2 bases, the J end by 0 bases, with 8 bases between. The CDR3 spells CASSFREMNTEAFF. DNA for the CDR3: TGCGCCAGCAGCTTCAGGGAAATGAACACTGAAGCTTTCTTT.

The chain employs TRBV28 and TRBJ1-5, with 10 bases that match TRBD1. This CDR3 region has 15 residues. The V segment lost 6 bases and the J segment 6 bases; nucleotides outside the gene matches: 8. CDR1 is MDHEN, CDR2 SYDVKM, per germline. CDR3 in amino acids: CASRPRDRGVQPQHF. CDR3 nucleotides: TGTGCCAGCAGGCCCCGGGACAGGGGTGTTCAGCCCCAGCATTTT.

V and J are TRBV11-3 and TRBJ1-3, with D maybe TRBD1 (5 bases). The CDR3 runs 15 residues. Trimming removed 5 bases at V and 1 base at J, with 12 bases between. CDR1 and CDR2 (germline): SGHNT, YENEEA. The CDR3 loop is CASSAGGNSGNTIYF. The CDR3 nucleotides are TGTGCCAGCAGCGCCGGGGGGAATTCTGGAAACACCATATATTTT.